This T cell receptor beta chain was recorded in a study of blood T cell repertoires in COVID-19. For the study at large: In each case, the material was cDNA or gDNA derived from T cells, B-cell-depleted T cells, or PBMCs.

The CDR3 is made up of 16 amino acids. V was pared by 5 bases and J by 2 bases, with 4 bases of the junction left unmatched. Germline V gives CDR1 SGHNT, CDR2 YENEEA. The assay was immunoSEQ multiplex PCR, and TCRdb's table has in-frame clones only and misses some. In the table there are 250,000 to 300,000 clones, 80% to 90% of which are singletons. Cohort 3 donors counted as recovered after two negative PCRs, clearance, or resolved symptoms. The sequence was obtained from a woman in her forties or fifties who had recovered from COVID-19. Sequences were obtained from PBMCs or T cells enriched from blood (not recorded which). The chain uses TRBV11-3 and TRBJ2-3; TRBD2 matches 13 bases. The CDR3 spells CASSPGTSGNTDTQYF. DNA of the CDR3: TGTGCCAGCAGCCCCGGGACTAGCGGGAACACAGATACGCAGTATTTT.